This TCR beta chain derives from a study of cytomegalovirus exposure and HLA in healthy donors. The primer mix had 60 Vbeta and 13 Jbeta primers. Profiling relied on immunoSEQ multiplex PCR, and the TCRdb table lists in-frame clones only, not all of them. The top ten hold roughly 3.7% of the sample, which has 100,000 to 150,000 clones, over 75% seen once. V lost 1 base to trimming and J lost 1 base; unmatched junction nucleotides: 0. This CDR3 contains 14 residues. The germline V gene has CDR1 SGHAT and CDR2 FQDESV (reference sequence). On this clone itself: Antigen specificity is unknown.

Study-wide findings and caveats: In a later analysis, HLA-associated TCR beta chains were more clonally expanded than equally common others. In an earlier analysis, about 87% or about 30%: the productive usage of most TCR beta V segments.

The chain is built from TRBV11-1 and TRBJ1-1; 7 bases align to TRBD1. This sequence originates from a human donor in good health. Input material: PBMCs. Here the CDR3 reads CASSLGQGNTEAFF. The DNA for the CDR3 is TGTGCCAGCAGCTTAGGACAGGGGAACACTGAAGCTTTCTTT.